Below, 25 T cell receptor beta chains from the same sample are listed, as sequenced in a study of T cell responses to AZD1222 COVID-19 vaccine. The assay was immunoSEQ multiplex PCR, and TCRdb's table has in-frame clones only and misses some. Here the sample spans some 110,000 clones, about 88% being singletons. Sequencing used peripheral blood, obtained 28 days after the second AZD1222 dose. The origin of the receptors is an adult who received the AZD1222 COVID-19 vaccine.

V usage is TRBV9 and J usage is TRBJ2-2; 10 bases map to TRBD1. Germline CDR1 and CDR2: SGDLS and YYNGEE. The length of the CDR3 is 17 residues. The V gene end was trimmed by 3 bases and the J gene end by 7 bases; junction bases not matched to a gene: 12. Here the CDR3 DNA reads TGTGCCAGCAGCGCCAGCCAGGGACAGGGGAGTGACGGGGAGCTGTTTTTT. As protein: CASSASQGQGSDGELFF.

This clone was observed a single time. The J gene is TRBJ1-2, the V gene TRBV18; D not certain. Germline-derived CDR1 and CDR2 are KGHSH and LQKENI. The CDR3 length is 14 residues. Trimming took 1 base from V and 2 from J, leaving 8 bases between them. CDR3 in amino acids: CASSPRSANYGYTF. CDR3 bases: TGTGCCAGCTCACCACGGTCCGCCAACTATGGCTACACCTTC.

This rearrangement joins TRBV6-5 to TRBJ1-2; 7 positions match TRBD1. Trimming took 0 bases from V and 8 from J; bases not matched to a gene: 3. Germline values: CDR1 MNHEY, CDR2 SVGAGI. CDR3 size: 13 residues. The CDR3 is CASSYSTGVGYTF. The CDR3 nucleotides are TGTGCCAGCAGTTACTCTACAGGGGTCGGCTACACCTTC.

This clone was seen a handful of times. The chain is built from TRBV25-1 and TRBJ1-2; 8 bases are shared with TRBD1. The CDR3 runs to 13 residues. The germline V gene encodes CDR1 MGHDK and CDR2 SYGVNS. With 4 bases clipped from V and 5 bases from J, the junction kept 3 bases outside the gene matches. For the CDR3, the DNA is TGTGCCAGCAGTGGAACAGGGGGTTATGGCTACACCTTC. Protein sequence: CASSGTGGYGYTF.

CDR3: CSHDSDNYGYTF. In DNA, the CDR3 is TGCAGCCATGACTCGGACAACTATGGCTACACCTTC. The chain joins TRBV29-1 to TRBJ1-2; D remains ambiguous. The CDR3 contains 12 residues. Germline CDR1 reads SQVTM; CDR2 reads ANQGSEA. V was shortened by 8 bases and J by 2 bases, with 12 bases between the two germline ends.

As for this clone: Other nucleotide sequences from this sample produce the same CDR3. The chain is built from TRBV28 and TRBJ2-7; 11 bases agree with TRBD1. Germline CDR1 reads MDHEN; CDR2 reads SYDVKM. With V trimmed by 2 bases and J by 4 bases, 4 bases remained unmatched. This CDR3 contains 15 residues. The CDR3 loop is CASSLGTGGTYEQYF. CDR3 nucleotide sequence: TGTGCCAGCAGTTTAGGGACAGGGGGAACTTACGAGCAGTACTTC.

This clone was counted once. This sequence joins TRBV18 and TRBJ2-7, with 7 bases fitting TRBD1. V shed 3 bases, J shed 6 bases, and the junction held 8 bases outside the gene matches. This CDR3 region has 14 residues. The germline CDR1 and CDR2 sequences are KGHSH and LQKENI. The CDR3 bases are TGTGCCAGCTCACCCGACCGGACAGGCGGCGAGCAGTACTTC. Translation gives CASSPDRTGGEQYF.

This chain uses TRBV6-5 with TRBJ1-4; D ambiguous. Germline V gene lookup returns CDR1 MNHEY and CDR2 SVGAGI. The CDR3 loop spans 15 amino acids. Trimming shortened V by 6 bases and J by 4 bases, and 15 bases separated the two germline ends. DNA of the CDR3: TGTGCCAGCAGCCCCGACTGGGAACGTAATGAAAAACTGTTTTTT. Residues: CASSPDWERNEKLFF.

The genes are TRBV19 and TRBJ1-3; D uncertain. CDR1 is LNHDA, CDR2 SQIVND, per germline (reference sequence). The CDR3 loop spans 16 amino acids. Trimming cost V 7 bases and J 0 bases, with 16 bases left between them. Here the CDR3 DNA reads TGTGCCAGTAACCCTAGCGACGGGAGCTCTGGAAACACCATATATTTT. Protein sequence: CASNPSDGSSGNTIYF.

The chain combines TRBV27 with TRBJ1-2; D possibly corresponds to TRBD1 (6 bases). Looked up from germline, CDR1 is MNHEY and CDR2 is SMNVEV (reference sequence). The V end lost 5 bases, the J end lost 4 bases, and 14 bases lay between the germline ends. The length of the CDR3 is 14 residues. The CDR3, as DNA: TGTGCCAGCAGTGCCCAGGGGCTTGGCTATGGCTACACCTTC. Its protein is CASSAQGLGYGYTF.

The J gene is TRBJ1-1, the V gene TRBV19; D remains ambiguous. CDR3 size: 12 residues. V was cut by 7 bases and J by 8 bases, with 14 bases left in between. CDR1 and CDR2 from the germline V gene are LNHDA and SQIVND (reference sequence). CDR3 sequence (DNA): TGTGCCAGTACCTCCCCGTTGGGGGAAGCTTTCTTT. It specifies CASTSPLGEAFF.

V usage is TRBV6-5 and J usage is TRBJ1-1; tentatively, D is TRBD1 (5 bases). The CDR3 consists of 13 residues. V dropped 10 bases and J dropped 0 bases, with 12 bases sitting between them. Germline CDR1 MNHEY, CDR2 SVGAGI. The CDR3 DNA follows: TGTGCCACCCCGGGGACGGTGAACACTGAAGCTTTCTTT. It yields the protein CATPGTVNTEAFF.

The chain links TRBV6-1 to TRBJ2-7; 7 nucleotides agree with TRBD2. The germline V gene encodes CDR1 MNHNS and CDR2 SASEGT. CDR3 length equals 15 residues. With 3 bases clipped from V and 5 bases from J, the junction kept 10 bases outside the gene matches. CDR3 protein: CASSEQPGRVNEQYF. The CDR3 DNA reads TGTGCCAGCAGTGAGCAACCAGGGAGGGTAAACGAGCAGTACTTC.

The chain combines TRBV3-1 (or the pseudogene TRBV3-2) with TRBJ2-1; D may correspond to TRBD1 or TRBD2 (5 bases each). Germline-derived CDR1 and CDR2 are LGHDT and YNNKEL (reference sequence). The CDR3 covers 13 residues. The ends were cut back, 4 bases at V and 6 bases at J, with 10 bases in the middle. Here the CDR3 DNA reads TGTGCCAGCAGCCGTCGGGGCCCCAATGAGCAGTTCTTC. Translating it yields CASSRRGPNEQFF.

V usage is TRBV19 and J usage is TRBJ1-3, with 7 bases lining up with TRBD1. This CDR3 has 16 residues. Germline CDR1 LNHDA, CDR2 SQIVND (reference sequence). Unmatched junction bases numbered 13, after V lost 7 bases and J lost 4 bases. Here the CDR3 reads CASTALGQTRGNTIYF. DNA for the CDR3: TGTGCCAGTACCGCCCTGGGACAGACCAGGGGAAACACCATATATTTT. Full variable domain (rest looked up from reference TRBV19 and TRBJ1-3): DGGITQSPKYLFRKEGQNVTLSCEQNLNHDAMYWYRQDPGQGLRLIYYSQIVNDFQKGDIAEGYSVSREKKESFPLTVTSAQKNPTAFYLCASTALGQTRGNTIYFGEGSWLTVV.

CDR3 loop: CASSASGIQYTEAFF. CDR3 sequence (DNA): TGTGCCAGCAGCGCCTCAGGCATACAGTACACTGAAGCTTTCTTT. The chain is built from TRBV9 and TRBJ1-1; D ambiguous. The V gene lost 3 bases and the J gene lost 3 bases, with 15 bases spanning the gap. CDR1 and CDR2 from the germline V gene are SGDLS and YYNGEE. This CDR3 is 15 amino acids long.

The genes are TRBV6-2 or TRBV6-3 and TRBJ2-1; TRBD2 matches 14 bases. Germline CDR1 is MNHEY and CDR2 is SVGEGT. V gave up 5 bases and J gave up 7 bases; unmatched junction bases: 4. This CDR3 has 15 residues. CDR3 sequence reads: CASSRLAGGRNEQFF. The CDR3 region has the DNA TGTGCCAGCAGTAGACTAGCGGGGGGGCGAAATGAGCAGTTCTTC.

This clone was observed a single time. V usage is TRBV15 and J usage is TRBJ2-2; maybe TRBD2 (7 bases). V was cut by 5 bases and J by 4 bases, with 20 bases left in between. This CDR3 spans 17 amino acids. Germline CDR1 and CDR2: LNHNV and YYDKDF (reference sequence). CDR3 in DNA: TGTGCCACCAGCTTAGGGAGGGGGGAAATATCCACCGGGGAGCTGTTTTTT. It codes for CATSLGRGEISTGELFF.

The rearrangement joins TRBV6-5 to TRBJ1-1; D is perhaps TRBD1 (6 bases). The CDR3 spans 14 residues. Germline V gives CDR1 MNHEY, CDR2 SVGAGI. Trimming shortened V by 6 bases and J by 0 bases, and 11 bases separated the two germline ends. The chain's CDR3 is CASRPGHLNTEAFF. Written as DNA, the CDR3 is TGTGCCAGCAGGCCGGGACACCTGAACACTGAAGCTTTCTTT.

This chain uses TRBV9 with TRBJ2-7, with a tentative D call TRBD1 (5 bases). The germline V and J ends were trimmed by 3 bases and 0 bases, with 13 bases remaining between them. CDR3 size: 15 residues. Germline V gene sequence: CDR1 SGDLS, CDR2 YYNGEE. CDR3 amino acids: CASSAKTANSYEQYF. CDR3 in DNA: TGTGCCAGCAGCGCGAAGACAGCGAACTCCTACGAGCAGTACTTC.

The rearrangement links TRBV5-1 to TRBJ2-1; the D gene is possibly TRBD2 (6 bases). This CDR3 comprises 15 residues. Germline V lookup: CDR1 SGHRS, CDR2 YFSETQ. V lost 4 bases to trimming and J lost 0 bases, with 11 bases between them. CDR3 loop: CASSISGSSYNEQFF. DNA for the CDR3: TGCGCCAGCAGCATTAGCGGCTCCTCCTACAATGAGCAGTTCTTC.

The rearrangement joins TRBV3-1 (or the pseudogene TRBV3-2) to TRBJ2-5, with TRBD2 identical over 8 bases. The germline gives CDR1 LGHDT, CDR2 YNNKEL (reference sequence). V shed 0 bases and J 1 base; nucleotides not matched to a gene: 4. This CDR3 is 16 amino acids long. The CDR3 spells CASSQEGRGAQETQYF. CDR3 nucleotide sequence: TGTGCCAGCAGCCAAGAGGGGCGGGGGGCCCAAGAGACCCAGTACTTC.

The CDR3 coding sequence is TGCGCCAGCAGCTTGGCTTTAGCGGGAGGACCTCAAGAGACCCAGTACTTC. This codes for CASSLALAGGPQETQYF. The chain is built from TRBV5-1 and TRBJ2-5; 10 bases align to TRBD2. The germline gives CDR1 SGHRS, CDR2 YFSETQ. CDR3 length equals 17 residues. Trimming removed 0 bases from V and 2 bases from J; junction bases left unmatched: 7.

The chain is built from TRBV24-1 and TRBJ1-2; 9 bases agree with TRBD1. Germline loops: CDR1 KGHDR, CDR2 SFDVKD. The CDR3 length is 13 residues. The V gene end was trimmed by 9 bases and the J gene end by 8 bases; junction bases not matched to a gene: 9. CDR3 in amino acids: CATGTGGAFGYTF. Written as DNA, the CDR3 is TGTGCCACCGGAACAGGGGGCGCGTTCGGCTACACCTTC.

V gene TRBV19 combines with J gene TRBJ2-3; D is unresolved. Germline V gene data show CDR1 as LNHDA and CDR2 as SQIVND (reference sequence). V was clipped by 4 bases and J by 1 base, with 9 bases between them. CDR3 length: 14 residues. CDR3 bases: TGTGCCAGTAGTAGGCTCCTTGGCACAGATACGCAGTATTTT. Residues: CASSRLLGTDTQYF.